The text below deals with one TCR beta chain. The J segment lost 4 bases and the V segment lost 6 bases, leaving 9 bases of the junction unmatched. The V gene's germline CDR1 is MDHEN and CDR2 SYDVKM. This CDR3 has 16 amino acids. A second about 6 to 12 cycle PCR used barcoded and J-beta primers. One entry per CDR3 protein results from TCRdb running MiXCR on the 5' RACE reads. The sample holds over a million distinct CDR3 sequences, more than 40% seen once. This sample stems from a study of blood T cells in healthy people across ages. This chain links TRBV28 with TRBJ1-6; TRBD1 matches at 7 bases. The origin of this receptor is a woman aged 55-70 years in good health. Sequencing was performed on blood. CDR3 coding DNA: TGTGCCAGCAGGCCGCCGACAGGGCTGTATAATTCACCCCTCCACTTT. Translating gives CASRPPTGLYNSPLHF.